This T cell receptor beta chain appears in the sequencing data of a study of blood T cell repertoires in COVID-19 (TCRdb year 2020). About the investigation overall: Samples from collaborators originated in the United States, Italy and Spain and spanned both the acute and convalescent phases of COVID-19. The material from the prospective study consisted of cDNA or gDNA derived from T cells, B-cell-depleted T cells, or PBMCs. Subjects who had been exposed to COVID-19, were actively infected with it, or had recovered from it provided the deeply sampled blood TCRbeta repertoires that made up the dataset. A freely available public database, intended as a resource for researchers studying the immune response to SARS-CoV-2, is where the repertoires were released. Samples came from the ongoing ImmuneRACE study (first 160 participants) plus 1,254 subjects from 6 global collaborators. A de-identified subject ID, COVID-19 status, age in years and sex were almost always included in the sample metadata. Where available, HLA class I and class II types were taken from metadata supplied by the sample provider and were not determined by assay-based typing. General study outcomes and caveats: The amount of clinical and demographic metadata varied by source and participant and was provided uncurated.

The germline V gene (reference sequence) gives CDR1 as SGHNT and CDR2 as YYREEE. The germline ends are 7 bases apart after V is trimmed by 1 base and J by 0 bases. Including the terminal cysteine and phenylalanine, the CDR3 comprises 15 residues. The DNA shown is the 45-base CDR3, in frame from base 1. About this clone: No antigen is known for it. Within one base of it there is no much larger clone, and no base qualities were kept.

The collaborating institutions used their own protocols to collect whole blood in K2EDTA tubes. For TCRbeta analysis, collaborators shipped samples in one of three forms: frozen whole blood, isolated PBMCs, or DNA extracted from either of those sample types. TCRbeta CDR3 regions were amplified from genomic DNA by means of the immunoSEQ Assay, a bias-controlled multiplex PCR. The authors' pipeline ran thus. Nucleated cell counts per sample were estimated from amplification of reference gene primers within the assay. Sequence reads were collapsed and filtered to measure the absolute abundance of every unique TCRbeta CDR3 rearrangement. Productive Simpson clonality was computed per sample as the square root of Simpson's diversity index over productive rearrangements. In TCRdb, the immuneACCESS table is reduced to in-frame sequences with V and J assigned. These tables do not hold every clone; where another copy was compared, an unresolved V gene accounts for under half, and the others remain unexplained. V, J and clone size reflect that table, while D and trimming were determined from the DNA. Here the sample has 95,000 or so clones; about four fifths occur a single time. Roughly 18% of the sample is taken by the ten largest.

The source material was peripheral blood. Recombination connected TRBV5-4 to TRBJ2-2; TRBD1 is possibly the D segment (6 matching bases). The TCR comes from a woman older than 75 with active or convalescent COVID-19. The encoded CDR3 is CASSLYRANTGELFF. The nucleotides are TGTGCCAGCAGCTTGTACAGGGCGAACACCGGGGAGCTGTTTTTT.